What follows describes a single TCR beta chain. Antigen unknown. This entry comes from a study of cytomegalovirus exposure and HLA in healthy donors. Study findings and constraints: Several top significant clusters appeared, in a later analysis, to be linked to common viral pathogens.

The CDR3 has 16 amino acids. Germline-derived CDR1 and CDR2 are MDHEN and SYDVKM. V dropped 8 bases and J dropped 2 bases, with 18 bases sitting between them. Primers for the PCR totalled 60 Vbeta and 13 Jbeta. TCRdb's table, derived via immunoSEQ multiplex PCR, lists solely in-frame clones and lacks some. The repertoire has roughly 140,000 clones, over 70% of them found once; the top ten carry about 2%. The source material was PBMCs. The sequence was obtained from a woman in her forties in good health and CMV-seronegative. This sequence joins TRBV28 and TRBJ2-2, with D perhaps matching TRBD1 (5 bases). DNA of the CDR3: TGTGCCAGCTCCGCTAGGACATATCTTAACACCGGGGAGCTGTTTTTT. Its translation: CASSARTYLNTGELFF. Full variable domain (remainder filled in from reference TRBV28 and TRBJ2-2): DVKVTQSSRYLVKRTGEKVFLECVQDMDHENMFWYRQDPGLGLRLIYFSYDVKMKEKGDIPEGYSVSREKKERFSLILESASTNQTSMYLCASSARTYLNTGELFFGEGSRLTVL.